The 30 T cell receptor beta chains below were found in one sample sequenced in a study of cytomegalovirus exposure and HLA in healthy donors. Sequencing used immunoSEQ multiplex PCR; TCRdb keeps in-frame clones, though not all of them. The sample consists of about 220,000 clones, around 88% of them appearing once. Sequenced material: PBMCs. The receptors derive from a young woman in good health and CMV-seronegative.

The chain has TRBV5-4 and TRBJ1-3; D may be TRBD1 (6 bases). This CDR3 spans 15 amino acids. Trimming shortened V by 3 bases and J by 2 bases, and 12 bases separated the two germline ends. Germline lookup yields CDR1 SGHNT and CDR2 YYREEE (reference sequence). CDR3 amino acids: CASSSRGKTGNTIYF. The CDR3 DNA reads TGTGCCAGCAGCTCCAGGGGCAAAACTGGAAACACCATATATTTT.

This clone appeared once. The V and J genes are TRBV6-4 and TRBJ2-3; no clear D. The ends were cut back, 4 bases at V and 6 bases at J, with 14 bases in the middle. The CDR3 length is 14 residues. Germline CDR1 and CDR2: MRHNA and SNTAGT. The CDR3 sequence: CASSVVEFSDTQYF. The CDR3 DNA sequence: TGTGCCAGCAGTGTCGTGGAGTTCAGCGATACGCAGTATTTT.

The gene calls are TRBV19 and TRBJ2-2; 8 nucleotides match TRBD2. The CDR3 runs 15 residues. V dropped 0 bases and J dropped 6; count of bases not matched to a gene: 3. Germline values: CDR1 LNHDA, CDR2 SQIVND (reference sequence). The CDR3 loop reads CASSIDAGGAGELFF. CDR3 DNA sequence: TGTGCCAGTAGTATAGATGCCGGGGGGGCCGGGGAGCTGTTTTTT.

This clone has only one observation. This chain links TRBV28 with TRBJ2-1, with TRBD1 as a possible D gene (5 bases). Germline CDR1 is MDHEN and CDR2 is SYDVKM. With 1 base removed from V and 7 bases from J, the gap between germline ends came to 5 bases. The length of the CDR3 is 12 residues. CDR3 coding DNA: TGTGCCAGCAGTTTATCAGGGAATGAGCAGTTCTTC. Residues: CASSLSGNEQFF.

The chain joins TRBV7-9 to TRBJ2-2; 7 nucleotides match TRBD1. Germline V CDR1 and CDR2: SEHNR, FQNEAQ (reference sequence). With 5 bases clipped from V and 0 bases from J, the junction kept 9 bases outside the gene matches. There are 17 residues in the CDR3. CDR3 DNA: TGTGCCAGCAGCCTCAATTCCGGGACAGCGAACACCGGGGAGCTGTTTTTT. Amino acid sequence: CASSLNSGTANTGELFF.

J is TRBJ2-3 and V is TRBV4-2; possibly TRBD2 for D (5 bases). The CDR3 is 15 amino acids. V was trimmed by 0 bases and J by 1 base, leaving 8 bases between them. The germline V gene encodes CDR1 LGHNA and CDR2 YNFKEQ. The CDR3 DNA reads as TGTGCCAGCAGCCAAGAGTTGAGGGGCACAGATACGCAGTATTTT. This codes for CASSQELRGTDTQYF.

V gene TRBV4-1 combines with J gene TRBJ2-7, with D maybe TRBD2 (6 bases). Germline V lookup: CDR1 MGHRA, CDR2 YSYEKL. V lost 0 bases to trimming and J lost 2 bases, with 11 bases between them. This CDR3 is 15 amino acids long. In DNA form, the CDR3 reads TGCGCCAGCAGCCAAGAGGAACGGGGGACCTACGAGCAGTACTTC. It encodes CASSQEERGTYEQYF.

V and J are TRBV5-4 and TRBJ2-1, with 11 bases aligning to TRBD1. CDR3 length: 15 residues. Germline V gene lookup returns CDR1 SGHNT and CDR2 YYREEE (reference sequence). With 5 bases clipped from V and 1 base from J, the junction kept 2 bases outside the gene matches. DNA of the CDR3: TGTGCCAGCAGGGGACAGGGGGGTTCCTACAATGAGCAGTTCTTC. This sequence encodes CASRGQGGSYNEQFF.

The chain carries TRBV4-3 and TRBJ2-7; D is possibly TRBD1 (5 bases). The CDR3 runs 15 residues. V lost 6 bases and J lost 3, with 18 bases in between. Germline V CDR1 and CDR2: LGHNA, YSLEER. In DNA, the CDR3 is TGCGCCAGCAGTCCGCTTGCAGCAGGGAACTACGAGCAGTACTTC. It specifies CASSPLAAGNYEQYF.

The chain joins TRBV28 to TRBJ2-3, with TRBD2 matching over 7 bases. CDR1 MDHEN and CDR2 SYDVKM come from the germline V gene. Trimming took 5 bases from V and 3 from J; bases not matched to a gene: 11. The CDR3 runs to 16 residues. The CDR3 nucleotides read TGTGCCAGCAGTCTAAGCGGGGACCTTTCGACAGATACGCAGTATTTT. This gives the protein CASSLSGDLSTDTQYF.

V usage is TRBV4-1 and J usage is TRBJ2-4; 8 bases fit TRBD2. Losses at the gene ends were 4 bases for V and 2 bases for J; bases not matched to a gene: 10. CDR1 MGHRA and CDR2 YSYEKL come from the germline V gene. CDR3 length equals 17 residues. CDR3 residues: CASSLPGLAGSKNIQYF. CDR3 nucleotides: TGCGCCAGCAGCCTCCCCGGACTAGCTGGGTCCAAAAACATTCAGTACTTC.

The chain combines TRBV5-4 with TRBJ2-7, with 7 bases aligning to TRBD1. Germline loops: CDR1 SGHNT, CDR2 YYREEE (reference sequence). J gave up 6 bases and V 3 bases, and 6 bases lay outside the gene matches. The CDR3 length is 13 residues. CDR3 in amino acids: CASSYGTVSEQYF. In DNA, the CDR3 is TGTGCCAGCAGCTACGGGACAGTGAGCGAGCAGTACTTC.

The V gene is TRBV6-5, the J gene TRBJ1-2, with 8 bases aligning to TRBD1. Per the germline V gene, CDR1 is MNHEY and CDR2 is SVGAGI. V lost 5 bases and J lost 6; bases outside the gene matches: 5. This CDR3 comprises 13 residues. This chain's CDR3 is CASSRQGMHGYTF. The CDR3 DNA follows: TGTGCCAGCAGTCGACAGGGGATGCATGGCTACACCTTC.

The rearrangement uses TRBV4-2 and TRBJ2-2; 7 positions agree with TRBD1. Germline CDR1 is LGHNA and CDR2 is YNFKEQ. The V gene end was trimmed by 4 bases and the J gene end by 0 bases; junction bases not matched to a gene: 5. The CDR3 totals 16 residues. The chain's CDR3 is CASSPWDRTNTGELFF. CDR3 sequence (DNA): TGTGCCAGCAGCCCTTGGGACAGAACGAACACCGGGGAGCTGTTTTTT.

The V and J genes are TRBV6-1 and TRBJ2-2; possibly TRBD1 for D (5 bases). V lost 2 bases to trimming and J lost 1 base, with 14 bases between them. Germline V gene data show CDR1 as MNHNS and CDR2 as SASEGT. The CDR3 contains 17 residues. The CDR3 bases are TGTGCCAGCAGTGAACGCCCTTGGGGCCTGAACACCGGGGAGCTGTTTTTT. Its translation is CASSERPWGLNTGELFF.

The rearrangement joins TRBV7-6 to TRBJ2-1; D remains ambiguous. V was shortened by 5 bases and J by 0 bases, with 5 bases between the two germline ends. CDR3 length: 13 amino acids. Germline V gene sequence: CDR1 SGHVS, CDR2 FNYEAQ. The CDR3 here is CASSLRSYNEQFF. Written as DNA, the CDR3 is TGTGCCAGCAGCCTACGCTCCTACAATGAGCAGTTCTTC. Variable domain in full (rest from reference TRBV7-6 and TRBJ2-1): GAGVSQSPRYKVTKRGQDVALRCDPISGHVSLYWYRQALGQGPEFLTYFNYEAQQDKSGLPNDRFSAERPEGSISTLTIQRTEQRDSAMYRCASSLRSYNEQFFGPGTRLTVL.

The chain links TRBV9 to TRBJ2-3, with TRBD2 matching over 7 bases. The CDR3 loop spans 16 amino acids. The J segment lost 2 bases and the V segment lost 0 bases, leaving 6 bases of the junction unmatched. Germline CDR1 and CDR2: SGDLS and YYNGEE. Here the CDR3 DNA reads TGTGCCAGCAGCGTAGGACTAGCTTTCTTCACAGATACGCAGTATTTT. It encodes CASSVGLAFFTDTQYF.

A single count supports this clone. The V and J genes are TRBV7-2 and TRBJ2-5; TRBD2 might be the D (5 bases). V was cut by 3 bases and J by 5 bases, with 16 bases left in between. CDR1 and CDR2 from the germline V gene are SGHTA and FQGNSA. The CDR3 has 15 amino acids. The DNA of the CDR3 is TGTGCCAGCAGCTTCGAGGGAGATCCGCCTGAGACCCAGTACTTC. Translating gives CASSFEGDPPETQYF.

The J gene is TRBJ2-7, the V gene TRBV5-6; D is possibly TRBD2 (5 bases). V was clipped by 3 bases and J by 4 bases, with 14 bases between them. The germline CDR1 and CDR2 sequences are SGHDT and YYEEEE. This CDR3 is built from 14 residues. CDR3 DNA sequence: TGTGCCAGCAGCTCCCCAATGCCGGGGTACGAGCAGTACTTC. Translated: CASSSPMPGYEQYF.

J is TRBJ2-3 and V is TRBV5-1; 16 positions match TRBD2. The CDR3 spans 18 residues. Germline assignment: CDR1 SGHRS and CDR2 YFSETQ. Germline trimming cut 4 bases from V and 5 bases from J; bases unmatched to any gene: 10. Here the CDR3 DNA reads TGCGCCAGCAGCATGGGACTAGCGGGAGGGATATCTCAAGATACGCAGTATTTT. Amino acid sequence: CASSMGLAGGISQDTQYF.

The chain carries TRBV28 and TRBJ2-7; maybe TRBD2 (6 bases). This CDR3 region has 16 residues. With 2 bases removed from V and 2 bases from J, the gap between germline ends came to 16 bases. Germline CDR1 is MDHEN and CDR2 is SYDVKM. The CDR3 protein is CASSLMAGRSAYEQYF. The CDR3, as DNA: TGTGCCAGCAGTTTAATGGCGGGGAGGAGCGCCTACGAGCAGTACTTC.

CDR3 amino acids: CASSQGLLGGFNYGYTF. The CDR3 DNA reads as TGCGCCAGCAGCCAAGGCCTGCTAGGAGGCTTTAACTATGGCTACACCTTC. V and J are TRBV4-1 and TRBJ1-2; no clear D. The germline V and J ends were trimmed by 1 base and 1 base, with 16 bases remaining between them. Germline loops: CDR1 MGHRA, CDR2 YSYEKL. The CDR3 is 17 residues long.

The gene calls are TRBV5-1 and TRBJ1-1; D gene uncertain. The germline V and J ends were trimmed by 5 bases and 1 base, with 12 bases remaining between them. The length of the CDR3 is 14 residues. Germline V lookup: CDR1 SGHRS, CDR2 YFSETQ. The CDR3 DNA follows: TGCGCCAGCAGAAGTCGCCCGGGGAACACTGAAGCTTTCTTT. Translated: CASRSRPGNTEAFF.

The chain joins TRBV15 to TRBJ1-2; 9 bases are a match to TRBD1. V gave up 5 bases and J gave up 5 bases; unmatched junction bases: 6. Germline CDR1 reads LNHNV; CDR2 reads YYDKDF (reference sequence). CDR3 size: 14 residues. CDR3 residues: CATSGRTGVYGYTF. The CDR3 DNA sequence: TGTGCCACCAGCGGAAGGACAGGGGTTTATGGCTACACCTTC.

The chain combines TRBV6-1 with TRBJ2-5; D is ambiguous. Trimming left V 2 bases short and J 2 bases short, with 6 bases between. CDR1 and CDR2 (germline): MNHNS, SASEGT. The CDR3 length is 13 residues. The CDR3 DNA follows: TGTGCCAGCAGTGAATACGGGCAAGAGACCCAGTACTTC. It specifies CASSEYGQETQYF.

The chain carries TRBV21-1 and TRBJ2-5; the DNA was not compared with TRBD2, the D call given in the table. TRBV21-1 represents a pseudogene. The CDR3 has 22 residues. CDR3 bases: TGTGCCAGCAGCAAAGGAGTCTTTCCCTCGCGGGAGGGCCGTTCGAACCAAGAGACCCAGTACTTC. It is translated as CASSKGVFPSREGRSNQETQYF.

The chain employs TRBV6-5 and TRBJ1-4, with D tentatively TRBD1 (6 bases). CDR3 size: 15 residues. Germline V lookup: CDR1 MNHEY, CDR2 SVGAGI. The V end lost 5 bases, the J end lost 0 bases, and 10 bases lay between the germline ends. Here the CDR3 reads CASSNEGATNEKLFF. In DNA form, the CDR3 reads TGTGCCAGCAGTAACGAGGGGGCAACTAATGAAAAACTGTTTTTT.

This rearrangement joins TRBV9 to TRBJ2-2, with D possibly TRBD1 on 5 matching bases. The V gene's germline CDR1 is SGDLS and CDR2 YYNGEE. Trimming took 4 bases from V and 7 from J, leaving 20 bases between them. The CDR3 is 16 amino acids. The CDR3 region is CASSRGRGVPVGELFF. Written as DNA, the CDR3 is TGTGCCAGCAGCCGAGGAAGGGGCGTTCCTGTCGGGGAGCTGTTTTTT.

The rearrangement uses TRBV5-1 and TRBJ1-1; TRBD1 is a possible D gene (5 bases). Per the germline V gene, CDR1 is SGHRS and CDR2 is YFSETQ. Trimming stripped 0 bases from V and 5 bases from J, with 11 bases between. There are 14 residues in the CDR3. The CDR3 DNA sequence: TGCGCCAGCAGCTTGGGTCGGGAGGGGACTGAAGCTTTCTTT. Translating gives CASSLGREGTEAFF.

The sample holds a few counts of this clone. The chain recombines TRBV28 with TRBJ2-1, with 11 bases aligning to TRBD1. This CDR3 has 16 residues. Germline trimming cut 5 bases from V and 2 bases from J; bases unmatched to any gene: 5. Germline assignment: CDR1 MDHEN and CDR2 SYDVKM. DNA of the CDR3: TGTGCCAGCAGTCTAACGGGACAGGGGGCCTACAATGAGCAGTTCTTC. It translates to CASSLTGQGAYNEQFF.